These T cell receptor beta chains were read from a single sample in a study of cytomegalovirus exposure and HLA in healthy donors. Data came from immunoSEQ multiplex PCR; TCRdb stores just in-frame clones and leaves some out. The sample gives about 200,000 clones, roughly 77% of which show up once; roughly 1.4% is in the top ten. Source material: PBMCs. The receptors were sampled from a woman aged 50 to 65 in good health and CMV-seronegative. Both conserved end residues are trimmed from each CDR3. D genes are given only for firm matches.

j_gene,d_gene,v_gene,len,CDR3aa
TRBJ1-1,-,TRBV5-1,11,ASSFRVNTEAF
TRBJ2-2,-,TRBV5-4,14,ASSGAGTQNTGELF
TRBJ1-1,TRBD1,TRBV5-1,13,ASSPPTGGTTEAF
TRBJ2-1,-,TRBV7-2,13,ASSIGGRAHNEQF
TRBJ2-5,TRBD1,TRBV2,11,ATDDRVGETQY
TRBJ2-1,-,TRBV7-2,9,ASSPFKEQF
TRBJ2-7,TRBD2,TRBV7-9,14,ASSLETSGTTYEQY
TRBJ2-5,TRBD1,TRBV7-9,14,ASSLGDRGLRETQY
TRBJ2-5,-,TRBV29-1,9,SVETRETQY
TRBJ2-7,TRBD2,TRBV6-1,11,ASSASGSYEQY
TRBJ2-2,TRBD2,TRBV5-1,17,ASSPLRPGSREGPGELF
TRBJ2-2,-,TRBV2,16,ASRRGGGHPSNTGELF
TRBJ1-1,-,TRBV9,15,ASSARQLSTPNTEAF
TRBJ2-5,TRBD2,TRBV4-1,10,ASSAGGETQY
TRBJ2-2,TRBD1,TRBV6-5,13,ASSISTGDAGELF
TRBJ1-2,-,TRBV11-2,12,ASSLTLDHYDYT
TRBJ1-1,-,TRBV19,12,ASSMGRQNTEAF
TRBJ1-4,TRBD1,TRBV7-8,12,ASSSDRNNEKLF
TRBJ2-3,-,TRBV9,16,ASSARFGGPTPWDTQY
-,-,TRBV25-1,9,ASSDSYEQY
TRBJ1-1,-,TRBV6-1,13,ASRSDVGRRTEAF
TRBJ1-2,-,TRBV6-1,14,ASSEGWGGRGYGYT
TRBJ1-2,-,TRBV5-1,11,ASSFDRNRGYT
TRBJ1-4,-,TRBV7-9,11,ASSLGGNEKLF
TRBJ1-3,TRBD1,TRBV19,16,ASSQRGQGTSSGNTIY
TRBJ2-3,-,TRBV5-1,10,ASSVDSITQY
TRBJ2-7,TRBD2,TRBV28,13,ASSFGSYGRYEQY
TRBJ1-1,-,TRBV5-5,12,ASSSKTQNTEAF
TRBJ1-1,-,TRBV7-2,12,ASSWTFGDTEAF
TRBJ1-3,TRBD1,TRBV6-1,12,ASSLGQSGNTIY
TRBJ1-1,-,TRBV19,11,ASSSQGGTEAF
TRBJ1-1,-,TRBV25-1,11,ASRGAGNTEAF
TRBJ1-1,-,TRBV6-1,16,ASSEAGGYGGLNTEAF
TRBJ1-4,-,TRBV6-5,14,ASSLKQEVAGEKLF
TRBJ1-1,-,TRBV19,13,ASLDPGKKVTEAF
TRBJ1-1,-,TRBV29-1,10,SVVRGGTEAF
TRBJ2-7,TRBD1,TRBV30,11,AWSVQGGYEQY
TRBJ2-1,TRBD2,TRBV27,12,ASSIAGSRNEQF
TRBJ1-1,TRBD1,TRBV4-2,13,ASSQDNLRGPTAF
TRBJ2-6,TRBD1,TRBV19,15,ASSPGQGISGANVLT
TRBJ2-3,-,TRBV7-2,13,ASSLDFSGTDTQY
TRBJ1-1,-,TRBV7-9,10,ASSLRDTEAF
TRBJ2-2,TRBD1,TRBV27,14,ASSPGTGVGTGELF
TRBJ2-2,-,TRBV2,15,ASSEILGSANTGELF
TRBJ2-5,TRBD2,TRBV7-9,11,ASSLSGRETQY
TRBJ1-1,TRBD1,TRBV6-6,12,ASSYGTVNTEAF
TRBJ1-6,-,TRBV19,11,ASSIDRNSPLH
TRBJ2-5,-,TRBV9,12,ASSVGGVQETQY
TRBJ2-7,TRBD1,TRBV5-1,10,ASSATGNEQY
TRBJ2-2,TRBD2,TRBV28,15,ASSLSAGGTYTGELF
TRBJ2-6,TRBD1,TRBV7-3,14,ASSGRDSSGANVLT